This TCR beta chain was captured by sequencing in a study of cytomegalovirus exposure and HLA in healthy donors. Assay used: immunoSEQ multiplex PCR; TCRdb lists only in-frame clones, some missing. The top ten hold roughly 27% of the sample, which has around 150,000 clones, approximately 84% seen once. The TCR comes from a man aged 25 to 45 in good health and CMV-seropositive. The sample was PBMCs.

Here the CDR3 reads CASSGLAGNIQYF. The CDR3 bases are TGTGCCAGCAGCGGGCTAGCAGGAAACATTCAGTACTTC. The chain is built from TRBV9 and TRBJ2-4; D possibly corresponds to TRBD2 (5 bases). This CDR3 has 13 amino acids. The V end lost 3 bases, the J end lost 6 bases, and 10 bases lay between the germline ends. From germline, CDR1 is SGDLS and CDR2 YYNGEE.